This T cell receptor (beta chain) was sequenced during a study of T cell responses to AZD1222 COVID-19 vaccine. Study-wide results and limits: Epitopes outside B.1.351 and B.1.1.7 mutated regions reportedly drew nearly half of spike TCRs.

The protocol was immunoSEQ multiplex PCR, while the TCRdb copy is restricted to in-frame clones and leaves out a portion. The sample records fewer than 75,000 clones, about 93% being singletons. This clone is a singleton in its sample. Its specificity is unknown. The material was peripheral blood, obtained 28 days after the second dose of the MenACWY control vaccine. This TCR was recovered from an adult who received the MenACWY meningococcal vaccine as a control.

CDR3 nucleotide sequence: TGTGCCAGCAGTTCGACTAGTGTCGGGGAGAGCTCCTACAATGAGCAGTTCTTC. The encoded protein is CASSSTSVGESSYNEQFF. This chain uses TRBV27 with TRBJ2-1; maybe TRBD2 (6 bases). The V gene lost 4 bases and the J gene lost 0 bases, with 19 bases spanning the gap. Germline V gene data show CDR1 as MNHEY and CDR2 as SMNVEV (reference sequence). The CDR3 covers 18 residues.